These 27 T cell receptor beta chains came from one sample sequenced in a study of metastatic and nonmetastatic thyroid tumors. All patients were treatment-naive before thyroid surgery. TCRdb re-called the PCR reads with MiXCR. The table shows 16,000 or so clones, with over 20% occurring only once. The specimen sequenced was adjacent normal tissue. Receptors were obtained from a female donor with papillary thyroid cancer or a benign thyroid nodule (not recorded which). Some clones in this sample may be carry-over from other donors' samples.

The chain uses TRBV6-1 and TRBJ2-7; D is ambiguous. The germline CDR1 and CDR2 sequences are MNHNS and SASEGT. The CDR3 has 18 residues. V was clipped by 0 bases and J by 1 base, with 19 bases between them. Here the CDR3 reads CASSEAPRIPILSYEQYF. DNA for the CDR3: TGTGCCAGCAGTGAAGCGCCGAGGATACCAATATTATCCTACGAGCAGTACTTC.

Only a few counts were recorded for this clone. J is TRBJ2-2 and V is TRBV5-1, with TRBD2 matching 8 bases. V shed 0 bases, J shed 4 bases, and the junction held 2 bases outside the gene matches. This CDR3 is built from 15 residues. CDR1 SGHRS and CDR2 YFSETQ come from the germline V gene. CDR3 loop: CASSLEGLVTGELFF. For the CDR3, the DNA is TGCGCCAGCAGCTTGGAGGGACTAGTCACCGGGGAGCTGTTTTTT. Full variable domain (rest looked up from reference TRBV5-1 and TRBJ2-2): KAGVTQTPRYLIKTRGQQVTLSCSPISGHRSVSWYQQTPGQGLQFLFEYFSETQRNKGNFPGRFSGRQFSNSRSEMNVSTLELGDSALYLCASSLEGLVTGELFFGEGSRLTVL.

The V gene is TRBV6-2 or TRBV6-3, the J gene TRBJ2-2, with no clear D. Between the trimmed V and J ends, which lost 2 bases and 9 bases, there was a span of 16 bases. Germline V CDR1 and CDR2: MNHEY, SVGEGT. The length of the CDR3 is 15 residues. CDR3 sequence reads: CASSYPGPPPRELFF. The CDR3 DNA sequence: TGTGCCAGCAGTTACCCCGGGCCTCCCCCCAGGGAGCTGTTTTTT.

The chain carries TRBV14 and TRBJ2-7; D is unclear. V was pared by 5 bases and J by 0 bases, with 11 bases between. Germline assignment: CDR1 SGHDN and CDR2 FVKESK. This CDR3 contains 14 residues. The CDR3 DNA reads TGTGCCAGCAGCTGTGGACCAAGCTCCTACGAGCAGTACTTC. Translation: CASSCGPSSYEQYF. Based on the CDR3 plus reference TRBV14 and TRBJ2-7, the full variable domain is EAGVTQFPSHSVIEKGQTVTLRCDPISGHDNLYWYRRVMGKEIKFLLHFVKESKQDESGMPNNRFLAERTGGTYSTLKVQPAELEDSGVYFCASSCGPSSYEQYFGPGTRLTVT.

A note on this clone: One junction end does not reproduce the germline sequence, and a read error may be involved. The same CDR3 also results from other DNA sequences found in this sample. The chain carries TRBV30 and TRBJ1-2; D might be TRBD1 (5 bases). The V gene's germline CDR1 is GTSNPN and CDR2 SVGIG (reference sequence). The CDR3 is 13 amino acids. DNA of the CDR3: TGCGCCTGGAGTGACACAGGAAACTATGGCTACACCTTC. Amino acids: CAWSDTGNYGYTF.

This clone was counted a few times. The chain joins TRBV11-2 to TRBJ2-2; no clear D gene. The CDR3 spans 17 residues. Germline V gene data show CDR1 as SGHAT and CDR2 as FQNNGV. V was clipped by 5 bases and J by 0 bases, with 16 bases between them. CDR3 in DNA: TGTGCCAGCAGCCCCGCCCTAAACCCGTCGAACACCGGGGAGCTGTTTTTT. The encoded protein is CASSPALNPSNTGELFF.

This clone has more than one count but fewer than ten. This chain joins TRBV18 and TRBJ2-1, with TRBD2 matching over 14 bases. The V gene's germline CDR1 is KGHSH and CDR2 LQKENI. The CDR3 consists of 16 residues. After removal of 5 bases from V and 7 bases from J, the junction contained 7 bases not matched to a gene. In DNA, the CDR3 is TGTGCCAGCTCATCCGGACTAGCGGGGGGCAAAAATGAGCAGTTCTTC. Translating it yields CASSSGLAGGKNEQFF.

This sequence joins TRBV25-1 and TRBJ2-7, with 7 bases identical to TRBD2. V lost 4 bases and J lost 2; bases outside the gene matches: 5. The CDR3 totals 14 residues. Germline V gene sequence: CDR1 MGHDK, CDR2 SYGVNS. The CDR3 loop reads CASSALLAAYEQYV. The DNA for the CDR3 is TGTGCCAGCAGTGCCCTGCTAGCGGCCTACGAGCAGTACGTC.

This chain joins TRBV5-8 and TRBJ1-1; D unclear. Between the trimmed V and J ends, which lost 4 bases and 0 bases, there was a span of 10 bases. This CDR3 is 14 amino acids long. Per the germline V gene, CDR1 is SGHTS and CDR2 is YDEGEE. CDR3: CASSPQLMNTEAFF. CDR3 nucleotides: TGTGCCAGCAGCCCACAGCTTATGAACACTGAAGCTTTCTTT.

The CDR3 DNA reads TGTGCCAGCAGATCTGGAGCGGGAGGGCCTATTTACAATGAGCAGTTCTTC. Protein product: CASRSGAGGPIYNEQFF. The V gene is TRBV11-2, the J gene TRBJ2-1; 10 bases fit TRBD2. The germline V gene encodes CDR1 SGHAT and CDR2 FQNNGV. With V trimmed by 6 bases and J by 4 bases, 12 bases remained unmatched. The CDR3 covers 17 residues.

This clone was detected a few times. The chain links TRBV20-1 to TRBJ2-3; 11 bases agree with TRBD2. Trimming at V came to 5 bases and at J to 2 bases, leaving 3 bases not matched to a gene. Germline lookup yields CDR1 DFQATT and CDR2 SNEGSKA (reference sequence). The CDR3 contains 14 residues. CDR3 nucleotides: TGCAGTGCTCCTAGCGGGAGGTACACAGATACGCAGTATTTT. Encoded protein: CSAPSGRYTDTQYF.

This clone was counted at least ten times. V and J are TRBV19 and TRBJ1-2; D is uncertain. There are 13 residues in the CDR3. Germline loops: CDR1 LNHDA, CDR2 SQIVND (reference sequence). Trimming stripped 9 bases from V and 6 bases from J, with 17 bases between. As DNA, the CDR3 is TGTGCCAGCAAGCGAAGGGAACAAAATGGCTACACCTTC. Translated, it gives CASKRREQNGYTF.

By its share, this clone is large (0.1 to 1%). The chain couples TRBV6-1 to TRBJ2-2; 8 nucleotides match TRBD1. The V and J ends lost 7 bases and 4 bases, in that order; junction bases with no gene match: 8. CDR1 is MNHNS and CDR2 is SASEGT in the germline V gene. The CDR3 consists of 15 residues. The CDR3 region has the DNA TGTGCCAGCAAGGTGCCAGGGGGCTTCACCGGGGAGCTGTTTTTT. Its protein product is CASKVPGGFTGELFF.

CDR3 coding DNA: TGTGCCAGCAGTCCGTCAATCGGGGCAGACAGGAGCTCCTACGAGCAGTACTTC. Its protein product is CASSPSIGADRSSYEQYF. The chain recombines TRBV28 with TRBJ2-7, with D possibly being TRBD1 (6 bases). CDR3 length equals 18 residues. Per germline, CDR1 MDHEN and CDR2 SYDVKM. V lost 5 bases and J 0 bases, leaving 23 bases between the germline ends. The whole variable domain, remainder taken from reference TRBV28 and TRBJ2-7, is DVKVTQSSRYLVKRTGEKVFLECVQDMDHENMFWYRQDPGLGLRLIYFSYDVKMKEKGDIPEGYSVSREKKERFSLILESASTNQTSMYLCASSPSIGADRSSYEQYFGPGTRLTVT.

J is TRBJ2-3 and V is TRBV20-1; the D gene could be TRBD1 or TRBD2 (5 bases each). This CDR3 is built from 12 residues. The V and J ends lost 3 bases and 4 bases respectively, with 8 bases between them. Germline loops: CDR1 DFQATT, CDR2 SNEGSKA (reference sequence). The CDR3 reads CSARTAADTQYF. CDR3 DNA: TGCAGTGCTAGGACAGCGGCAGATACGCAGTATTTT.

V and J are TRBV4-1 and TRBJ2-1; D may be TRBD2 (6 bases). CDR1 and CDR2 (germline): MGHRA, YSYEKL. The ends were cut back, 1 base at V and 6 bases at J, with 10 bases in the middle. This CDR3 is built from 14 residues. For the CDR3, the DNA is TGCGCCAGCAGCCAAGTGGGGACTGGCAATGAGCAGTTCTTC. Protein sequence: CASSQVGTGNEQFF.

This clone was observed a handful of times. The CDR3 spells CSARAGASGRDTGELFF. CDR3 DNA sequence: TGCAGTGCTAGAGCTGGTGCTAGCGGGAGGGACACCGGGGAGCTGTTTTTT. The chain joins TRBV20-1 to TRBJ2-2; 12 nucleotides match TRBD2. Germline lookup yields CDR1 DFQATT and CDR2 SNEGSKA (reference sequence). This CDR3 comprises 17 residues. The V gene end was trimmed by 1 base and the J gene end by 3 bases; junction bases not matched to a gene: 6.

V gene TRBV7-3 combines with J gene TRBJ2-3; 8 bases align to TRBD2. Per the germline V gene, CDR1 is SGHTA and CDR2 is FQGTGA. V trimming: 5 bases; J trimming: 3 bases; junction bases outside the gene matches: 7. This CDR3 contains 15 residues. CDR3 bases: TGTGCCAGCAGCAAGCTAGCGGGTTTTACAGATACGCAGTATTTT. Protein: CASSKLAGFTDTQYF.

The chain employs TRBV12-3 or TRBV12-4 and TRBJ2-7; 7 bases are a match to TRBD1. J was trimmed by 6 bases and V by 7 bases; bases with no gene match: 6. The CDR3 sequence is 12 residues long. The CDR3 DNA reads TGTGCCAGCACTCTAGGGGGCGGCGAGCAGTACTTC. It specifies CASTLGGGEQYF.

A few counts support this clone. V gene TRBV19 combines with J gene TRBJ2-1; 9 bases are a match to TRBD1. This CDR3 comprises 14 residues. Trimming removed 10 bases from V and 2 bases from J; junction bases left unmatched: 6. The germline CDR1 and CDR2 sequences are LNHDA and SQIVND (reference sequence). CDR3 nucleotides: TGTGCCACCCGAGGGACAGGGACCTACAATGAGCAGTTCTTC. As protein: CATRGTGTYNEQFF.

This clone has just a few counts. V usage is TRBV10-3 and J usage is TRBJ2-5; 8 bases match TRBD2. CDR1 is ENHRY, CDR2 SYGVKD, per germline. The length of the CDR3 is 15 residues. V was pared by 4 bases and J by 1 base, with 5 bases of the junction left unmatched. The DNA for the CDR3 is TGTGCCATCAGTGCGACGGGAGGGCCCCAAGAGACCCAGTACTTC. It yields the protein CAISATGGPQETQYF.

CDR3 in DNA: TGTGCCAGCAGCTCTCAGGAGAACACTGAAGCTTTCTTT. This gives the protein CASSSQENTEAFF. V and J are TRBV7-6 and TRBJ1-1, with unresolved D. V lost 4 bases to trimming and J lost 1 base, with 7 bases between them. The CDR3 totals 13 residues. Germline V gene lookup returns CDR1 SGHVS and CDR2 FNYEAQ.

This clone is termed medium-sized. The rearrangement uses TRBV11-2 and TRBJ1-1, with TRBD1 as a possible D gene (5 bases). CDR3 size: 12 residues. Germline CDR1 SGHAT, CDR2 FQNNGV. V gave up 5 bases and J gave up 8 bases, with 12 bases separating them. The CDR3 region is CASSVYRTEAFF. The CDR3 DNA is TGTGCCAGCAGCGTATATAGGACAGAAGCTTTCTTT.

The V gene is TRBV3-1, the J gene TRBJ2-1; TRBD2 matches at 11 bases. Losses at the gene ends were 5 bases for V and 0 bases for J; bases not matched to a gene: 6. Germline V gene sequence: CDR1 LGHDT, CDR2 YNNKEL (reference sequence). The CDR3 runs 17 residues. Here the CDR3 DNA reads TGTGCCAGCAGCGTGTCTAGCGGGAGGCGCTCCTACAATGAGCAGTTCTTC. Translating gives CASSVSSGRRSYNEQFF.

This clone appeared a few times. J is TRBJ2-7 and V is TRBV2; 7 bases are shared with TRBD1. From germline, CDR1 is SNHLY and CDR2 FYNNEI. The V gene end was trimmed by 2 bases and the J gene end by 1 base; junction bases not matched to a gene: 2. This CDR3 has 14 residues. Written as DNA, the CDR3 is TGTGCCAGCAGTGAACCCAGGGGGTCCTACGAGCAGTACTTC. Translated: CASSEPRGSYEQYF.

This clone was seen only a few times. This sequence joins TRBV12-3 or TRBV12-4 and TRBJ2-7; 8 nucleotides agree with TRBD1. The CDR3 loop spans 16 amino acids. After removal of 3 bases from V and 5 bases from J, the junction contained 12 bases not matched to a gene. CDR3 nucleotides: TGTGCCAGCAGTTTGGGTTCGACAGGGGCTGGGGACGAGCAGTACTTC. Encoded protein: CASSLGSTGAGDEQYF.

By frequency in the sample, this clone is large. The CDR3 DNA reads TGCAGTGCGAATCCACCGTTGGGGAAGGCAGATACGCAGTATTTT. It specifies CSANPPLGKADTQYF. The rearrangement uses TRBV20-1 and TRBJ2-3; D gene ambiguous. There are 15 residues in the CDR3. Germline assignment: CDR1 DFQATT and CDR2 SNEGSKA (reference sequence). Trimming shortened V by 6 bases and J by 4 bases, and 20 bases separated the two germline ends.